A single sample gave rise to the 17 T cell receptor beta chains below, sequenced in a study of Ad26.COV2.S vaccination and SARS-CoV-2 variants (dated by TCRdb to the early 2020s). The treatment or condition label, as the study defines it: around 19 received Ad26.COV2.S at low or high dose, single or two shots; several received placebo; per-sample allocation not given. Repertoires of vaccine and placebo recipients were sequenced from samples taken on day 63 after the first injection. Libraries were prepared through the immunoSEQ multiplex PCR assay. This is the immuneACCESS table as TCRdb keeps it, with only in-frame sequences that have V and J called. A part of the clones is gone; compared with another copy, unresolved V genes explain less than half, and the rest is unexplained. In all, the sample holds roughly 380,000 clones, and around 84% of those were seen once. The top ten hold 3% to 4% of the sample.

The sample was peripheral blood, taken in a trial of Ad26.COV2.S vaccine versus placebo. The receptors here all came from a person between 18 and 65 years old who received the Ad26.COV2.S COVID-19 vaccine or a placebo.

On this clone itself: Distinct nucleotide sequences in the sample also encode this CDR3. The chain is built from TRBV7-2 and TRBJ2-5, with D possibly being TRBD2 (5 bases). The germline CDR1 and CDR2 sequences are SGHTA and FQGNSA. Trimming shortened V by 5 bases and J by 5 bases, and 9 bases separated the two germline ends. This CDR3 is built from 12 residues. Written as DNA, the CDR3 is TGTGCCAGCAGCCCCCGCGGGGAGACCCAGTACTTC. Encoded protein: CASSPRGETQYF. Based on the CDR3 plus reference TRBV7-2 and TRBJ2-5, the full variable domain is GAGVSQSPSNKVTEKGKDVELRCDPISGHTALYWYRQSLGQGLEFLIYFQGNSAPDKSGLPSDRFSAERTGGSVSTLTIQRTQQEDSAVYLCASSPRGETQYFGPGTRLLVL.

CDR3 protein: CASSYGRGVLVRSRNTEAFF. The CDR3 DNA sequence: TGTGCCAGCAGTTATGGTAGGGGTGTGCTGGTCCGAAGCAGGAACACTGAAGCTTTCTTT. This rearrangement joins TRBV6-2 or TRBV6-3 to TRBJ1-1; TRBD1 might be the D (5 bases). V lost 3 bases and J lost 1, with 27 bases in between. Germline CDR1 is MNHEY and CDR2 is SVGEGT. The CDR3 loop spans 20 amino acids.

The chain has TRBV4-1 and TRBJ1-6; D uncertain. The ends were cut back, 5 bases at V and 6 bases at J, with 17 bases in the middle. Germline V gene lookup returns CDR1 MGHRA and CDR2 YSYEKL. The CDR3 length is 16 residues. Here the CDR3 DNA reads TGCGCCAGCAGCACTGGGGTGGGCAGCGCTAATTCACCCCTCCACTTT. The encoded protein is CASSTGVGSANSPLHF.

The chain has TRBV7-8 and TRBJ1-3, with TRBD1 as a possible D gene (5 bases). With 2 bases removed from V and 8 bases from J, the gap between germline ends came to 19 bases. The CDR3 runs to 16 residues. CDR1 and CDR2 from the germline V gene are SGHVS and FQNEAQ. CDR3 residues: CASSLFGGGSLYTIYF. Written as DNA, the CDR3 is TGTGCCAGCAGCTTATTTGGGGGGGGTTCACTCTACACCATATATTTT.

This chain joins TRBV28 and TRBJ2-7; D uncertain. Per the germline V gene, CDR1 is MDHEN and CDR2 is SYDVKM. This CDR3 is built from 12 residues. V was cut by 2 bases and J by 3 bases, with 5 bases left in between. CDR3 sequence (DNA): TGTGCCAGCAGTTTAAGGGTCTACGAGCAGTACTTC. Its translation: CASSLRVYEQYF.

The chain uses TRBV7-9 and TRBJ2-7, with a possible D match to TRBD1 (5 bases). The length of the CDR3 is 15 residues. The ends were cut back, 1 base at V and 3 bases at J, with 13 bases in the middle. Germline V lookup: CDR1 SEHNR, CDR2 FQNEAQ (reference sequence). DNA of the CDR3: TGTGCCAGCAGCTTAGGACAAGGGGCCCTCTACGAGCAGTACTTC. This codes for CASSLGQGALYEQYF.

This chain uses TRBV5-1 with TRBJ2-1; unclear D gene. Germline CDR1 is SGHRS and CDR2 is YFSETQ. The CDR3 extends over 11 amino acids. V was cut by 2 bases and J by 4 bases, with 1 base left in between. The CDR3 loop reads CASSFYNEQFF. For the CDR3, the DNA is TGCGCCAGCAGCTTTTACAATGAGCAGTTCTTC.

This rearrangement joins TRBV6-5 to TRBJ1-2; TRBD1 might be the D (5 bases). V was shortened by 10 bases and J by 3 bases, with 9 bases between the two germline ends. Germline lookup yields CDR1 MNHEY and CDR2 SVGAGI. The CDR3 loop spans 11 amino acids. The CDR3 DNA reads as TGTGCCACCAGGGTCGACTATGGCTACACCTTC. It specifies CATRVDYGYTF.

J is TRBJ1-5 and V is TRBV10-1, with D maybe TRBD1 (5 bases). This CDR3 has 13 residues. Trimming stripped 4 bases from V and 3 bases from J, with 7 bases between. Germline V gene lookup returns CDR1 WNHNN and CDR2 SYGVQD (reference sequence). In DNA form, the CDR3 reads TGCGCCAGCAGTGCTGGACACAATCAGCCCCAGCATTTT. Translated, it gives CASSAGHNQPQHF.

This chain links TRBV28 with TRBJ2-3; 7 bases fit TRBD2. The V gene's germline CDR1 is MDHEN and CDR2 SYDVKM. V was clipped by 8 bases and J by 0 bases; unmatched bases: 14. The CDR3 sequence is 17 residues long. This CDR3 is CASRGDYTRLSTDTQYF. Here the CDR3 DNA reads TGTGCCAGCCGGGGGGACTACACCCGACTTAGCACAGATACGCAGTATTTT. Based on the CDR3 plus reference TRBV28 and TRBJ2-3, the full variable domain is DVKVTQSSRYLVKRTGEKVFLECVQDMDHENMFWYRQDPGLGLRLIYFSYDVKMKEKGDIPEGYSVSREKKERFSLILESASTNQTSMYLCASRGDYTRLSTDTQYFGPGTRLTVL.

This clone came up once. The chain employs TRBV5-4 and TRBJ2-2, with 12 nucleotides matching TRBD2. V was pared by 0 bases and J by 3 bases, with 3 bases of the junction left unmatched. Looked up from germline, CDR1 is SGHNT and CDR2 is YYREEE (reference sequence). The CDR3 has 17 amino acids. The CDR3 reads CASSLGLAGGDTGELFF. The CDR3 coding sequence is TGTGCCAGCAGCTTGGGGCTAGCGGGGGGGGACACCGGGGAGCTGTTTTTT.

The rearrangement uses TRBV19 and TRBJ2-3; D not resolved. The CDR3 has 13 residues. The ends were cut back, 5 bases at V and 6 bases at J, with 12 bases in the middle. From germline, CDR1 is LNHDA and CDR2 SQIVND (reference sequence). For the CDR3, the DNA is TGTGCCAGTAGTCCCAGCCGGACGGATACGCAGTATTTT. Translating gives CASSPSRTDTQYF.

CDR3 sequence: CASSQKVDWEAADEQYF. CDR3 in DNA: TGCGCCAGCAGCCAAAAGGTGGATTGGGAGGCTGCGGACGAGCAGTACTTC. V gene TRBV4-3 combines with J gene TRBJ2-7, with a tentative D call TRBD2 (6 bases). The V end lost 2 bases, the J end lost 5 bases, and 22 bases lay between the germline ends. Germline-derived CDR1 and CDR2 are LGHNA and YSLEER. The CDR3 covers 17 residues.

Written as DNA, the CDR3 is TGTGCCAGCAGCTTAGTTGCAAGTCAGCCCCAGCATTTT. Translated: CASSLVASQPQHF. V usage is TRBV7-2 and J usage is TRBJ1-5; no reliable D call. Germline values: CDR1 SGHTA, CDR2 FQGNSA. This CDR3 spans 13 amino acids. Trimming removed 1 base from V and 6 bases from J, with 7 bases in between.

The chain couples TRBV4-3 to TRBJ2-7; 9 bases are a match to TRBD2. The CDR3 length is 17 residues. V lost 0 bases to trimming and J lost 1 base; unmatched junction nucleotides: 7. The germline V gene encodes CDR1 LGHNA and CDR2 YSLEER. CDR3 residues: CASSQDRLLAGSYEQYF. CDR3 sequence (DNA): TGCGCCAGCAGCCAAGATCGGCTCCTAGCGGGATCCTACGAGCAGTACTTC.

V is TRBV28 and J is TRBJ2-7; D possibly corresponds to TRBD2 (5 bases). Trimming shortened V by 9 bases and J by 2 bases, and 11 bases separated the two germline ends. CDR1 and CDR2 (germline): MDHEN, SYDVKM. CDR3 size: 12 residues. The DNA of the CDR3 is TGTGCCAGTGGACTCCCCCCCTACGAGCAGTACTTC. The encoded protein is CASGLPPYEQYF.

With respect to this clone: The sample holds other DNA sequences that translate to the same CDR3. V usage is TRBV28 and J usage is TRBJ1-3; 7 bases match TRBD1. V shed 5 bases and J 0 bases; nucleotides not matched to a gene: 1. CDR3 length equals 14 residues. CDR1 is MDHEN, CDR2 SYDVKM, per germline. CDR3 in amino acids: CASSAGGSGNTIYF. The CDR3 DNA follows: TGTGCCAGCAGTGCAGGGGGCTCTGGAAACACCATATATTTT.